The clone carrying this T cell receptor beta chain has just one count. Source study methods: How many nucleated cells were present was estimated from reference gene primer amplification. Assay used: immunoSEQ multiplex PCR; TCRdb lists only in-frame clones, some missing. Clone size and V and J calls were adopted from that table, with D and trimming inferred from the DNA. Among 150,000 to 200,000 clones listed, around 87% were seen once. Seattle patients were enrolled while actively infected and followed longitudinally. These data come from a study of blood T cell repertoires in COVID-19. At the level of the study: PBMCs, B-cell-depleted T cells, or T cells provided the cDNA or gDNA that made up the material.

In germline, CDR1 is MGHRA, CDR2 YSYEKL. The CDR3 contains 16 residues. V lost 0 bases and J lost 2, with 11 bases in between. The V call is TRBV4-1, the J call TRBJ2-1; D perhaps matches TRBD2 (6 bases). Source material: peripheral blood. The source of this sequence is a woman aged 65 to 85 with COVID-19, enrolled during active disease. The CDR3 sequence is CASSQDRLATYNEQFF. The CDR3 DNA reads as TGCGCCAGCAGCCAAGACCGGCTAGCGACCTACAATGAGCAGTTCTTC.